Listed below are T cell receptor beta chains from one sample, sequenced in a study of T cell repertoires in cytomegalovirus infection. TCRdb used MiXCR to reprocess the reads, holding one entry per CDR3 protein. The sample shows around 500,000 distinct CDR3 sequences, under 55% of them seen only once. Their target antigens are unknown. The sequenced sample was cultured PBMCs, obtained from culture after CMV antigen stimulation. The receptors shown here come from a human donor in good health (CMV status not recorded). Some clones in this sample may be carry-over from other donors' samples. Each CDR3 is given with its conserved first and last residue. A D gene is named only where the DNA matches it firmly. Part of the rows lack a size; the others show once, few, many or a class for expanded clones.

length,size,J,V,D,CDR3,DNA
17,-,TRBJ2-1,TRBV6-6,-,CASSYTVGAPTYNEQFF,TGTGCCAGCAGTTACACCGTCGGGGCACCAACCTACAATGAGCAGTTCTTC
15,many,TRBJ2-7,TRBV7-2,TRBD2,CASSPDSGGAEEQYF,TGTGCCAGCAGCCCCGACAGCGGGGGGGCCGAAGAGCAGTACTTC
15,large,TRBJ2-4,TRBV6-1,-,CASSEDHFGANIQYF,TGTGCCAGCAGTGAAGATCACTTTGGGGCCAACATTCAGTACTTC
16,few,TRBJ2-2,TRBV7-9,TRBD2,CASSPMTSGRPGELFF,TGTGCCAGCAGCCCCATGACTAGCGGGAGACCCGGGGAGCTGTTTTTT
13,once,TRBJ1-3,TRBV6-2/TRBV6-3,-,CASSRPGGNTIYF,TGTGCCAGCAGTCGCCCCGGAGGAAACACCATATATTTT
15,-,TRBJ2-5,TRBV11-2,-,CASRPTGRGTETQYF,TGTGCCAGCAGGCCCACAGGGAGGGGAACGGAGACCCAGTACTTC
16,few,TRBJ2-1,TRBV19,TRBD1,CASSTFGQGLYNEQFF,TGTGCCAGTAGTACCTTCGGACAGGGCTTGTACAATGAGCAGTTCTTC
14,-,TRBJ2-2,TRBV7-9,-,CASSRGSGTGELFF,TGTGCCAGCAGCCGCGGAAGCGGGACCGGGGAGCTGTTTTTT
20,-,TRBJ2-3,TRBV4-3,TRBD2,CASSPTLGSGIGYVVDTQYF,TGCGCCAGCAGCCCAACCTTGGGGAGCGGGATCGGATATGTGGTAGATACGCAGTATTTT
14,-,TRBJ1-4,TRBV6-8,TRBD1,CASSYGRGHEKLFF,TGTGCCAGCAGTTACGGCAGGGGGCATGAAAAACTGTTTTTT
15,-,TRBJ2-1,TRBV29-1,TRBD1,CSVVPPGTGRNEQFF,TGCAGCGTTGTGCCCCCCGGGACAGGGAGAAATGAGCAGTTCTTC
16,-,TRBJ2-7,TRBV11-2,-,CASIPGWVSSTYEQYF,TGTGCCAGCATACCAGGGTGGGTCTCCTCAACCTACGAGCAGTACTTC
14,-,TRBJ2-3,TRBV6-1,-,CASSRAGGSDTQYF,TGTGCCAGCAGCAGGGCAGGGGGGTCAGATACGCAGTATTTT
13,few,TRBJ1-1,TRBV7-9,-,CASSSRQHTEAFF,TGTGCCAGCAGCTCACGACAGCACACTGAAGCTTTCTTT
16,-,TRBJ2-3,TRBV3-1,TRBD2,CASSQGGGSGTDTQYF,TGTGCCAGCAGCCAAGGAGGCGGGAGCGGAACAGATACGCAGTATTTT
14,-,TRBJ1-3,TRBV7-2,-,CASSFIPSGNTIYF,TGTGCCAGCAGCTTTATCCCCTCTGGAAACACCATATATTTT
14,once,TRBJ2-7,TRBV7-8,TRBD1,CASRLGQGPYEQYF,TGTGCCAGCAGATTGGGACAGGGCCCCTACGAGCAGTACTTC
11,-,TRBJ1-1,TRBV5-6,-,CASSWETEAFF,TGTGCCAGCAGCTGGGAAACTGAAGCTTTCTTT
14,few,TRBJ2-3,TRBV7-2,-,CASSPLASTDTQYF,TGTGCCAGCAGCCCTCTAGCGAGCACAGATACGCAGTATTTT
17,-,TRBJ1-3,TRBV7-2,-,CASSFTGTQSSGNTIYF,TGTGCCAGCAGCTTCACCGGGACCCAGAGCTCTGGAAACACCATATATTTT
13,many,TRBJ2-4,TRBV19,-,CASSISGSSIQYF,TGTGCCAGTAGTATAAGCGGCAGTAGCATTCAGTACTTC
15,few,TRBJ2-7,TRBV7-8,-,CASSLLRGRSYEQYF,TGTGCCAGCAGCTTACTAAGGGGCAGATCCTACGAGCAGTACTTC
15,many,TRBJ2-5,TRBV12-3/TRBV12-4,TRBD2,CASTPGLADQETQYF,TGTGCCAGCACCCCGGGACTAGCGGATCAAGAGACCCAGTACTTC
15,few,TRBJ2-5,TRBV11-2,TRBD1,CASSVQGGSGETQYF,TGTGCCAGCAGCGTACAGGGGGGTTCTGGAGAGACCCAGTACTTC
17,many,TRBJ1-2,TRBV7-8,-,CASSSHVGGRLNYGYTF,TGTGCCAGCAGCTCCCATGTGGGGGGCAGGCTAAACTATGGCTACACCTTC
14,-,TRBJ2-1,TRBV7-6,TRBD2,CASSPGLVEDEQFF,TGTGCCAGCAGTCCGGGACTAGTTGAGGATGAGCAGTTCTTC
15,-,TRBJ2-7,TRBV12-3/TRBV12-4,-,CASSIRGGSGYEQYF,TGTGCCAGCAGTATTAGAGGGGGTAGCGGCTACGAGCAGTACTTC
15,-,TRBJ2-3,TRBV5-1,-,CASSLGPSGVDTQYF,TGCGCCAGCAGCTTGGGGCCAAGTGGGGTCGATACGCAGTATTTT
15,-,TRBJ1-2,TRBV11-2,-,CASSSPHRQAYGYTF,TGTGCCAGCAGCTCACCACACCGGCAGGCTTATGGCTACACCTTC
14,many,TRBJ2-3,TRBV7-2,-,CASSGLGSTDTQYF,TGTGCCAGCAGCGGCCTGGGGTCCACAGATACGCAGTATTTT
14,-,TRBJ1-3,TRBV10-3,-,CAISESQGKNTIYF,TGTGCCATCAGTGAGTCACAGGGAAAGAACACCATATATTTT
15,-,TRBJ1-1,TRBV7-6,-,CASSHSHSPLDEAFF,TGTGCCAGCAGCCACTCCCACTCCCCCCTTGATGAAGCTTTCTTT
13,-,TRBJ1-1,TRBV20-1,-,CSAVNRMNTEAFF,TGCAGTGCGGTTAACAGGATGAACACTGAAGCTTTCTTT
17,few,TRBJ1-2,TRBV10-3,TRBD1,CAISDGDRGRLVYGYTF,TGTGCCATCAGTGATGGGGACAGGGGGCGTCTTGTCTATGGCTACACCTTC
15,-,TRBJ2-1,TRBV2,TRBD2,CASNLAGDIYNEQFF,TGTGCCAGCAATTTAGCGGGGGATATTTACAATGAGCAGTTCTTC
14,-,TRBJ1-2,TRBV2,-,CATPPGSVFGGYTF,TGTGCCACACCACCGGGCAGCGTTTTCGGTGGCTACACCTTC
12,few,TRBJ1-4,TRBV7-8,-,CASSLATGKLFF,TGTGCCAGCAGCTTAGCGACCGGAAAACTGTTTTTT
16,-,TRBJ2-3,TRBV5-6,-,CASSFPGPSNGDTQYF,TGTGCCAGCAGCTTCCCCGGGCCAAGTAATGGAGATACGCAGTATTTT
16,-,TRBJ2-2,TRBV10-3,-,CAIQPYRESFAGELFF,TGTGCCATCCAACCTTACAGGGAATCGTTCGCCGGGGAGCTGTTTTTT
15,few,TRBJ2-7,TRBV6-1,TRBD1,CASSESTGTGDEQYF,TGTGCCAGCAGTGAAAGTACCGGGACAGGGGACGAGCAGTACTTC
14,-,TRBJ2-7,TRBV20-1,-,CSASTRDTAYEQYF,TGCAGTGCTAGTACACGGGACACCGCCTACGAGCAGTACTTC
17,-,TRBJ2-5,TRBV28,TRBD2,CASPTPKGLAGQETQYF,TGTGCCAGCCCTACTCCTAAGGGACTAGCGGGACAAGAGACCCAGTACTTC
14,-,TRBJ1-1,TRBV20-1,TRBD1,CSASSDRENTEAFF,TGCAGTGCTTCCTCGGACAGGGAGAACACTGAAGCTTTCTTT
15,once,TRBJ1-1,TRBV5-1,-,CASSLIGRGNTEAFF,TGCGCCAGCAGCTTGATAGGGAGGGGGAACACTGAAGCTTTCTTT
13,-,TRBJ2-5,TRBV29-1,-,CSVESGALGTQYF,TGCAGCGTTGAGTCTGGCGCCCTCGGGACCCAGTACTTC
14,once,TRBJ2-7,TRBV2,-,CASRGARGSYEQYF,TGTGCCAGCAGAGGGGCAAGGGGCTCCTACGAGCAGTACTTC
12,few,TRBJ1-6,TRBV7-2,-,CASTMGGSPLHF,TGTGCCAGCACCATGGGGGGGTCACCCCTCCACTTT
14,-,TRBJ1-2,TRBV12-3/TRBV12-4,-,CASSGPPSSRGYTF,TGTGCCAGCAGTGGGCCGCCATCCTCTAGAGGCTACACCTTC
14,-,TRBJ1-3,TRBV25-1,-,CASQQPYSGNTIYF,TGTGCCAGCCAACAGCCCTACTCTGGAAACACCATATATTTT
17,-,TRBJ2-7,TRBV4-2,TRBD2,CASSQGLAGGASYEQYF,TGTGCCAGCAGCCAAGGGCTAGCGGGGGGGGCCTCCTACGAGCAGTACTTC
14,few,TRBJ1-1,TRBV7-2,-,CASSLTIKDTEAFF,TGTGCCAGCAGCTTAACCATCAAGGACACTGAAGCTTTCTTT
14,few,TRBJ2-1,TRBV12-3/TRBV12-4,TRBD1,CASGGQGASNEQFF,TGTGCCAGCGGGGGACAGGGGGCAAGCAATGAGCAGTTCTTC
17,few,TRBJ1-1,TRBV11-2,-,CASSLYAGRGTNTEAFF,TGTGCCAGCAGCTTATACGCCGGGCGGGGGACGAACACTGAAGCTTTCTTT
16,-,TRBJ2-7,TRBV12-3/TRBV12-4,TRBD2,CASSLAGREGGHEQYF,TGTGCCAGCAGTTTAGCCGGGCGGGAGGGGGGCCACGAGCAGTACTTC
13,few,TRBJ1-1,TRBV7-2,-,CASSSSLNTEAFF,TGTGCCAGCAGTTCCTCGTTGAACACTGAAGCTTTCTTT
12,-,TRBJ1-1,TRBV12-5,TRBD1,CASGGTDTEAFF,TGTGCTAGTGGGGGGACAGACACTGAAGCTTTCTTT
14,-,TRBJ2-1,TRBV6-1,TRBD2,CASRLAGGPNEQFF,TGTGCCAGCAGATTAGCGGGAGGGCCCAATGAGCAGTTCTTC
14,-,TRBJ2-7,TRBV2,-,CASSGGSLSYEQYF,TGTGCCAGCAGTGGCGGCAGCCTCTCCTACGAGCAGTACTTC